A selection of T cell receptor beta chains follows, all from one sample in a study of CD8 T cells in ankylosing spondylitis. TCRdb passed the 5' RACE reads through MiXCR, listing each CDR3 protein once. The repertoire consists of approximately 300,000 distinct CDR3 sequences, with 20% occurring once and the leading ten covering roughly 8.3%. Sample: blood, either unsorted or a sorted T cell fraction (not recorded which). These receptors all come from a male donor with ankylosing spondylitis or in good health (not recorded which). The CDR3 runs from the conserved cysteine through the conserved F or W. The order of the fields is J gene, V gene, D gene, clone size, CDR3 protein, CDR3 DNA. A D gene is named only where the DNA matches it firmly. Part of the rows lack a size; the others show once, few, many or a class for expanded clones.

j_gene: TRBJ2-5
v_gene: TRBV20-1
d_gene: TRBD1
abundance: many
CDR3aa: CSALTGAPETQYF
CDR3nt: TGCAGTGCCCTGACAGGGGCTCCAGAGACCCAGTACTTC

j_gene: TRBJ2-5
v_gene: TRBV20-1
d_gene: TRBD1
abundance: few
CDR3aa: CSARESDRPSQETQYF
CDR3nt: TGCAGTGCTAGAGAGTCGGACAGGCCGTCCCAAGAGACCCAGTACTTC

j_gene: TRBJ1-3
v_gene: TRBV12-3/TRBV12-4
d_gene: TRBD1
abundance: .
CDR3aa: CASSQIRGLGNTIYF
CDR3nt: TGTGCCAGCAGCCAGATCAGGGGGTTGGGAAACACCATATATTTT

j_gene: TRBJ2-5
v_gene: TRBV5-8
d_gene: .
abundance: .
CDR3aa: CASSLTGRLETQYF
CDR3nt: TGTGCCAGCAGCTTGACAGGGAGGTTGGAGACCCAGTACTTC

j_gene: TRBJ2-2
v_gene: TRBV30
d_gene: .
abundance: few
CDR3aa: CAWYSNTGELFF
CDR3nt: TGTGCCTGGTACAGTAACACCGGGGAGCTGTTTTTT

j_gene: TRBJ2-2
v_gene: TRBV12-3/TRBV12-4
d_gene: TRBD2
abundance: few
CDR3aa: CASTGGGTTTGELFF
CDR3nt: TGTGCCAGCACCGGGGGGGGGACAACCACCGGGGAGCTGTTTTTT

j_gene: TRBJ2-1
v_gene: TRBV10-3
d_gene: .
abundance: many
CDR3aa: CAISESSSAVF
CDR3nt: TGTGCCATCAGTGAGTCCAGCTCGGCCGTGTTC

j_gene: TRBJ1-3
v_gene: TRBV3-1
d_gene: .
abundance: .
CDR3aa: CASSQDQSSGNTIYF
CDR3nt: TGTGCCAGCAGCCAGGATCAGAGCTCTGGAAACACCATATATTTT

j_gene: TRBJ2-5
v_gene: TRBV7-6
d_gene: TRBD2
abundance: .
CDR3aa: CASSALRGLADQETQYF
CDR3nt: TGTGCCAGCAGCGCACTTCGAGGACTAGCGGATCAAGAGACCCAGTACTTC

j_gene: TRBJ2-2
v_gene: TRBV7-2
d_gene: .
abundance: .
CDR3aa: CASSLSGYGELFF
CDR3nt: TGTGCCAGCAGCTTAAGTGGCTATGGGGAGCTGTTTTTT

j_gene: TRBJ2-3
v_gene: TRBV4-1
d_gene: .
abundance: many
CDR3aa: CASSQEGQLPTGGTQYF
CDR3nt: TGCGCCAGCAGCCAAGAGGGGCAGTTACCTACCGGGGGTACGCAGTATTTT

j_gene: TRBJ2-4
v_gene: TRBV7-7
d_gene: .
abundance: .
CDR3aa: CASSLGRGAGENIQYF
CDR3nt: TGTGCTAGCAGCTTAGGGAGGGGGGCTGGGGAAAACATTCAGTACTTC

j_gene: TRBJ1-4
v_gene: TRBV12-3/TRBV12-4
d_gene: TRBD1
abundance: many
CDR3aa: CASSSGTGRKLFF
CDR3nt: TGTGCCAGCAGTTCGGGGACAGGGAGGAAACTGTTTTTT

j_gene: TRBJ2-1
v_gene: TRBV5-1
d_gene: .
abundance: .
CDR3aa: CASSLAGWTNEQFF
CDR3nt: TGCGCCAGCAGCTTGGCTGGCTGGACAAATGAGCAGTTCTTC